Only one count was recorded for the clone carrying this T cell receptor (beta chain). Its specificity is unknown. These data are taken from a study of shared clonotypes between healthy human individuals. The study, taken as a whole, reports: Clonotypes which were not shared had lower generation probabilities than clonotypes that all four donors shared. Several donors shared about 5% of their naive CD4 clonotypes.

The authors divided CD4+ cells into CD45RA+ naive and CD45RA-negative memory subsets. Deep-level running was used for the assay. Assay used: immunoSEQ multiplex PCR; TCRdb lists only in-frame clones, some missing. The sample lists approximately 1,500,000 clones, nearly 99% occurring once. Germline lookup yields CDR1 KGHSH and CDR2 LQKENI. Trimming took off 1 base at V and 5 bases at J, with 6 bases between the two ends. The length of the CDR3 is 13 residues. The V and J genes are TRBV18 and TRBJ2-1, with D hard to call. The receptor comes from a man between 25 and 39 years old in good health. The specimen sequenced was naive CD4+ T cells sorted from blood. As for subset: CD45RA+ positively selected. The CDR3 here is CASSPQRNNEQFF. CDR3 sequence (DNA): TGTGCCAGCTCACCACAGAGGAACAATGAGCAGTTCTTC.